This T cell receptor beta chain is from a study of regulatory dendritic cells for organ transplantation. General study points: Naive T cells showed high diversity, memory cells less, memory CD8+ least. Considerable individual heterogeneity was seen in alloreactive memory CD8+ T cells. Mature dendritic cells appeared to drive more memory CD8+ clonal expansion than regulatory ones.

About this clone: Its antigen is not known.

Repertoires were generated with immunoSEQ multiplex PCR, while TCRdb's copy carries only in-frame clones and drops some. The table shows almost 35,000 clones, with about 89% occurring only once. The CDR3 totals 15 residues. V shed 0 bases, J shed 3 bases, and the junction held 2 bases outside the gene matches. Germline V gene sequence: CDR1 SGHVS, CDR2 FQNEAQ. Memory T cells were CD45RO+, naive were CD45RA+, sorted by FACS. The genes are TRBV7-8 and TRBJ2-7, with 10 bases matching TRBD1. The sequence came from a human donor in good health. Sequenced: naive CD4+ T cells from blood. Noted subset: CD45RA+ naive T cells. CDR3 sequence: CASSLATGGSYEQYF. The DNA of the CDR3 is TGTGCCAGCAGCTTAGCGACAGGGGGCAGCTACGAGCAGTACTTC.